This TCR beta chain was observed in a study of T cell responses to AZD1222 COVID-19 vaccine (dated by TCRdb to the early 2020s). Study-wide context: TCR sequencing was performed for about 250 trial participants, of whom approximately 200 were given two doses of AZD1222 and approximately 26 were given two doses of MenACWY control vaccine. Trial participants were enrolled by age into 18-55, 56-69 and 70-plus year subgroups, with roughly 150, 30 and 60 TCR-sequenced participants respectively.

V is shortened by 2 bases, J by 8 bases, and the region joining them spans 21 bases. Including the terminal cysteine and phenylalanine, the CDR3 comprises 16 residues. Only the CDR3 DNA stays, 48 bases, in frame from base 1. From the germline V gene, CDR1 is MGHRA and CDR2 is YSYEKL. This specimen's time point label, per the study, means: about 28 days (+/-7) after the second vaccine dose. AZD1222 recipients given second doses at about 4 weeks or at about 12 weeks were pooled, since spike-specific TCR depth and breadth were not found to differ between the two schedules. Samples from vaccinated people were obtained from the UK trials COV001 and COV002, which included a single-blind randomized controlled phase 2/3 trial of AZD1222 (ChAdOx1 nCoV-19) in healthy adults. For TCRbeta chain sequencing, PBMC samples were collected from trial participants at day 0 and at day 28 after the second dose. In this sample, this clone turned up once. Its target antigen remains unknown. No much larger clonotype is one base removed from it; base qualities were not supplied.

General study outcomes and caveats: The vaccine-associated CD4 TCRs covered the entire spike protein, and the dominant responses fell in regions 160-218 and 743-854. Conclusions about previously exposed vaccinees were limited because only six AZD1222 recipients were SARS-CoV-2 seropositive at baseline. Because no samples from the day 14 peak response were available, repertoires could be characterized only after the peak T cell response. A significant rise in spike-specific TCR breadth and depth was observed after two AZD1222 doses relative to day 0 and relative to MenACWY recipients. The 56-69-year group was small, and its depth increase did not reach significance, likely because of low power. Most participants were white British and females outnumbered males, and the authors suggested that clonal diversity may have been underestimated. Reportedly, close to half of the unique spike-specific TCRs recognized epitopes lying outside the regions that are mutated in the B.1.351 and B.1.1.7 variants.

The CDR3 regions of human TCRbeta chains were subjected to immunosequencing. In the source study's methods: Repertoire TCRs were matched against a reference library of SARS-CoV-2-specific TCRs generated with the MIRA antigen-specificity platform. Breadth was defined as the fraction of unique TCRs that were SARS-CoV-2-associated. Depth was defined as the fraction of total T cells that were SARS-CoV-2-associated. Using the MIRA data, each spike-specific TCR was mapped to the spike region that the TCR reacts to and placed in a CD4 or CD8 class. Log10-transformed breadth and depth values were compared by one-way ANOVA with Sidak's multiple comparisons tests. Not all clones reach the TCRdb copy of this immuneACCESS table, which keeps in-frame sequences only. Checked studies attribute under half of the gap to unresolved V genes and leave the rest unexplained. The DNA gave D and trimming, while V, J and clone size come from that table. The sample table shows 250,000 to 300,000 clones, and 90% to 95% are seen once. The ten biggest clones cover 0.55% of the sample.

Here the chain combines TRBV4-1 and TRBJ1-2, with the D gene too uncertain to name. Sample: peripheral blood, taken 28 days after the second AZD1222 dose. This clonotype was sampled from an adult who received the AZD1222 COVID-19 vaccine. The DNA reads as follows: TGCGCCAGCAGCCAACCCGGACGAGGCCGGGAGAGAGGCTACACCTTC. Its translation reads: CASSQPGRGRERGYTF.